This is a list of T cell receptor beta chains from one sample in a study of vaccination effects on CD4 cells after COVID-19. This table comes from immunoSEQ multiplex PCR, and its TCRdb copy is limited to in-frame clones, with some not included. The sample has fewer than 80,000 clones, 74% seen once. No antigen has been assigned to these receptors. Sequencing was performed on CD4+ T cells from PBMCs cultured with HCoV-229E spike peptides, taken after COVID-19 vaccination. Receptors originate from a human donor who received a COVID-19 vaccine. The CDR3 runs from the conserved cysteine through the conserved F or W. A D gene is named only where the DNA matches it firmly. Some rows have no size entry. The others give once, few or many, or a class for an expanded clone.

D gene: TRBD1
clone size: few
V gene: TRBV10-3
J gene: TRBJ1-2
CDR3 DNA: TGTGCCATCAGCCGACAGGGGCCTCTCTGGACCTTC
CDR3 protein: CAISRQGPLWTF

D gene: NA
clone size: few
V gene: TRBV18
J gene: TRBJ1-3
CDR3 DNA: TGTGCCAGCTCACAAAACCCGGGACGGTCCTCTGGAAACACCATATATTTT
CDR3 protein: CASSQNPGRSSGNTIYF

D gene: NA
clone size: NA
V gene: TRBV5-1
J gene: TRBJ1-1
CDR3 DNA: TGCGCCAGCAGCTTTGGACAGATGAACACTGAAGCTTTCTTT
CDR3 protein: CASSFGQMNTEAFF

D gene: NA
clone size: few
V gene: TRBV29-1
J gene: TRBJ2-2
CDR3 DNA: TGCAGCGTTGAAGTCTCTGGGGGGGAGCTGTTTTTT
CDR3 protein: CSVEVSGGELFF

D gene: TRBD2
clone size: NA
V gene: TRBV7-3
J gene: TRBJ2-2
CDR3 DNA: TGTGCCAGCAGCTTCCCGGGGGGGCCCACCGGGGAGCTGTTTTTT
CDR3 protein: CASSFPGGPTGELFF

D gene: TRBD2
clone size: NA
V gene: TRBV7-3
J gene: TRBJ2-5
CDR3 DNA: TGTGCCAGCAGCTTAGGGCGGGGGGGCTTGGAGACCCAGTACTTC
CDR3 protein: CASSLGRGGLETQYF

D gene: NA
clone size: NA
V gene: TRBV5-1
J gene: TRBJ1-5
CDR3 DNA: TGCGCCAGCAGCTTGGATGGGGGTAATCAGCCCCAGCATTTT
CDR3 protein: CASSLDGGNQPQHF

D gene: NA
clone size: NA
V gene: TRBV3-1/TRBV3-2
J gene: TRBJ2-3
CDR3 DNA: TGTGCCAGCAGCCAAGAACCGGGGCTAGTACCAGATACGCAGTATTTT
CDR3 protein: CASSQEPGLVPDTQYF

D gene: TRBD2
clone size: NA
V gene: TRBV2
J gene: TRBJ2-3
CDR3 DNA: TGTGCCAGCAGACTACGAACGACTAGCGGGCCCACAGATACGCAGTATTTT
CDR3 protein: CASRLRTTSGPTDTQYF

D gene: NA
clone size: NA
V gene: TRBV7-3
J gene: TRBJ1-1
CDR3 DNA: TGTGCCAGCAGCGGAAGGGGGAACACTGAAGCTTTCTTT
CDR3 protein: CASSGRGNTEAFF

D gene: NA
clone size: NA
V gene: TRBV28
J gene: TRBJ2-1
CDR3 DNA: TGTGCCAGCAGTCGGACACCCCCCGAGCAGTTCTTC
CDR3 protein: CASSRTPPEQFF

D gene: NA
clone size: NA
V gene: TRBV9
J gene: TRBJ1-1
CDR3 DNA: TGTGCCAGCAGCGTAACGGACCTGAACACTGAAGCTTTCTTT
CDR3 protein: CASSVTDLNTEAFF

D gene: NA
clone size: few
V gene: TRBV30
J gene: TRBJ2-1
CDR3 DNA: TGTGCCTGGAGTGTGGGGGCTATTAGAGTGAATGAGCAGTTCTTC
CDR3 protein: CAWSVGAIRVNEQFF

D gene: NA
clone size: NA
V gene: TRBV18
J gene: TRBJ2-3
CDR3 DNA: TGTGCCAGCTCACCACTTCCCCCCCCTGGCACAGATACGCAGTATTTT
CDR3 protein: CASSPLPPPGTDTQYF

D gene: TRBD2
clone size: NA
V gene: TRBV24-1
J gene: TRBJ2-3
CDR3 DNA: TGTGCCACCAGTGATTTGCGGGGCGGGGGGCGGGATACGCAGTATTTT
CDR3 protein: CATSDLRGGGRDTQYF

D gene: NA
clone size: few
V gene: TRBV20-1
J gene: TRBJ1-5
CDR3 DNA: TGCAGTGCTAAGGGGCAGCCCCAGCATTTT
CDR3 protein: CSAKGQPQHF

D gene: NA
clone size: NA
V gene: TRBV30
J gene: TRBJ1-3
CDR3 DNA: TGTGCCTGGAGTGCCGACACGGACACCATATATTTT
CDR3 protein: CAWSADTDTIYF

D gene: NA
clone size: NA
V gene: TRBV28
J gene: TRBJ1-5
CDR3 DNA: TGTGCCAGCAGATCAGATAGCAATCAGCCCCAGCATTTT
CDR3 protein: CASRSDSNQPQHF

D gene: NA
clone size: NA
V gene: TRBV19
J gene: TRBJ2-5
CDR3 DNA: TGTGCCAGTACCCCCACCGCCTTACCTGGTGAGACCCAGTACTTC
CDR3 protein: CASTPTALPGETQYF

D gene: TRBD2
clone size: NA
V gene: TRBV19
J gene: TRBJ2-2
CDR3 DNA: TGTGCCAGTAGTATTGGGAGGGCGTTTACCGGGGAGCTGTTTTTT
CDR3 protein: CASSIGRAFTGELFF

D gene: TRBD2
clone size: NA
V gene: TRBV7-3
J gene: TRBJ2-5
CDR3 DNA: TGTGCCAGCAGCTTAATTGGCGGGGGGGGAGAGACCCAGTACTTC
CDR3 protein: CASSLIGGGGETQYF

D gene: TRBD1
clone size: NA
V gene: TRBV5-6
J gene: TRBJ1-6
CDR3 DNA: TGTGCCAGCAGGAAGACAGGGGGGTCCTATAATTCACCCCTCCACTTT
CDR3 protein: CASRKTGGSYNSPLHF

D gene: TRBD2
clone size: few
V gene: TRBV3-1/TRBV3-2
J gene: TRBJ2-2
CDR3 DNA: TGTGCCAGCAGCCAATGGGGGGGAGGATACACCGGGGAGCTGTTTTTT
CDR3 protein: CASSQWGGGYTGELFF

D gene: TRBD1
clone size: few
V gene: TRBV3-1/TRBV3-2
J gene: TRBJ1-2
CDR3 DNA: TGTGCCAGCAGCCAAGACAGGGGGCATGGTGGCTACACCTTC
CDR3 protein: CASSQDRGHGGYTF

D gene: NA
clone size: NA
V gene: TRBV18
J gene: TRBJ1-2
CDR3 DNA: TGTGCCAGCTCACCAGGACGAGGGCTTGACTATGGCTACACCTTC
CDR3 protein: CASSPGRGLDYGYTF

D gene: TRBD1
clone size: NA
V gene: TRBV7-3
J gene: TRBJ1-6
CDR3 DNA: TGTGCCAGCAGCACCCAGGGATGGACAGGGCTGGGTAATTCACCCCTCCACTTT
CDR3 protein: CASSTQGWTGLGNSPLHF

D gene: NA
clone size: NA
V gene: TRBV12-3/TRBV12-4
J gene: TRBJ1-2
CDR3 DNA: TGTGCCAGCAGTGATATAGGGGCCTATGGCTACACCTTC
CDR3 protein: CASSDIGAYGYTF

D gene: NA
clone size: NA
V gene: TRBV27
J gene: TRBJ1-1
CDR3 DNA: TGTGCCAGCAGTTTAAACAGGGTAGCCATTGAAGCTTTCTTT
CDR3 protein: CASSLNRVAIEAFF

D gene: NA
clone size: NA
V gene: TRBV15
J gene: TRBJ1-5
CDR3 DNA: TGTGCCACGGGGCCCTACAATCAGCCCCAGCATTTT
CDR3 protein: CATGPYNQPQHF

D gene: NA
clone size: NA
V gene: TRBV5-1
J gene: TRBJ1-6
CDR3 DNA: TGCGCCAGCAAGGATTCACAGGGACGATCACCCCTCCACTTT
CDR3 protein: CASKDSQGRSPLHF

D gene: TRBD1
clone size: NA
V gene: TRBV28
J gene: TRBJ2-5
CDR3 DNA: TGTGCCAGCAGTTCCGACAGGGGGGAGGAGACCCAGTACTTC
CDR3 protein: CASSSDRGEETQYF

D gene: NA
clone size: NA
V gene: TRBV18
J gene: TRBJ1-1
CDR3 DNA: TGTGCCAGCTCACCCCTGGCGCAGACGAACACTGAAGCTTTCTTT
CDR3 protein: CASSPLAQTNTEAFF

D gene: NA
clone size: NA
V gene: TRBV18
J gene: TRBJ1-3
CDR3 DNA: TGTGCCAGCTCACCGTTAGACAGCTCTGGAAACACCATATATTTT
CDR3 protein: CASSPLDSSGNTIYF

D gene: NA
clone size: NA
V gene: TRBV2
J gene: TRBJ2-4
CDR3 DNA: TGTGCCAGCAGGGCACTAGGAAACATTCAGTACTTC
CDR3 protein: CASRALGNIQYF

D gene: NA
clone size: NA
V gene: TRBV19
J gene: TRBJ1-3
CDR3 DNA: TGTGCCAGTACCCGCCTGTTTGGAAACACCATATATTTT
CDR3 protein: CASTRLFGNTIYF

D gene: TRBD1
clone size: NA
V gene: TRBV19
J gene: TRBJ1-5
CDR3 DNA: TGTGCCAGTAGTGGACAGGGTGCTCAGCCCCAGCATTTT
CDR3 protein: CASSGQGAQPQHF

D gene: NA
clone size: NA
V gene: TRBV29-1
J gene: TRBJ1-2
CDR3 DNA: TGCAGCGACAATCCCCCTAACAGGAATGGCTACACCTTC
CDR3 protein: CSDNPPNRNGYTF

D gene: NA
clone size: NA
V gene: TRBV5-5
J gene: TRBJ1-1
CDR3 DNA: TGTGCCAGCAGCTTAGGTACTCCCTTCCAGAACACTGAAGCTTTCTTT
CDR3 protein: CASSLGTPFQNTEAFF

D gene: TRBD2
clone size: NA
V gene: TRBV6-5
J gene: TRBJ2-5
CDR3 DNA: TGTGCCAGCAGTTACGGTGGGACTACCAAAGAGACCCAGTACTTC
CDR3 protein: CASSYGGTTKETQYF

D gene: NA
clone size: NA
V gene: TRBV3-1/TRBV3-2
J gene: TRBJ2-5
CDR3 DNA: TGTGCCAGCAGCCCCAAGCCTTTACAGCAAGAGACCCAGTACTTC
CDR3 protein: CASSPKPLQQETQYF

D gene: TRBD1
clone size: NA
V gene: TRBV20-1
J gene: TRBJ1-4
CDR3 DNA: TGCAGTGCTAGTAGGGGGCGGGATGAAAAACTGTTTTTT
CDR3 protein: CSASRGRDEKLFF

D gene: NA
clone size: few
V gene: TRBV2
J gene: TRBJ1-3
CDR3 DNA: TGTGCCAGCAGTGGTATAGGGATCGCTGGAAACACCATATATTTT
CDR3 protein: CASSGIGIAGNTIYF

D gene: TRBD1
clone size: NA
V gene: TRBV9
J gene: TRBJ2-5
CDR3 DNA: TGTGCCAGCAGCCCCAACCGAGACAGGGGAGAGACCCAGTACTTC
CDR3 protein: CASSPNRDRGETQYF

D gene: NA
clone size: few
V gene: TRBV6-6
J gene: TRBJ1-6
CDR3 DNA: TGTGCCAGCAGCTACGTCCAAACTGAAAAATCACCCCTCCACTTT
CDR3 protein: CASSYVQTEKSPLHF

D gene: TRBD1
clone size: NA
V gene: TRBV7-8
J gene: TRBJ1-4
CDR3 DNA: TGTGCCAGCAGCCCCAACAGGGGCGGGCCCATTGCTAATGAAAAACTGTTTTTT
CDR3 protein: CASSPNRGGPIANEKLFF

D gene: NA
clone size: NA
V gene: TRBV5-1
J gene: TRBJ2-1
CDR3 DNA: TGCGCCAGCAGCTTTAACGGACAGTACAATGAGCAGTTCTTC
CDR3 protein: CASSFNGQYNEQFF

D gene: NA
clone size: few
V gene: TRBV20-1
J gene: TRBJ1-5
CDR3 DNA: TGCAGTGCTAGTACGGGAGAAGGGCAGCCCCAGCATTTT
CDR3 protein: CSASTGEGQPQHF

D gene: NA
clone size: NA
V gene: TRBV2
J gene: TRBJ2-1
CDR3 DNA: TGTGCCAGCAAGAGCAGTAGGGCCTACAATGAGCAGTTCTTC
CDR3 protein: CASKSSRAYNEQFF